Shown below are 32 T cell receptor beta chains from a single sample sequenced in a study of graft-versus-host responses after intestinal transplantation. Their target antigens are unknown. Repertoires were generated with immunoSEQ multiplex PCR, while TCRdb's copy carries only in-frame clones and drops some. Of tens of thousands of clones in the sample, about 87% are singletons; the top ten hold around 0.3%. The sequenced sample was unstimulated CD4+ T cells sorted from spleen or lymph node cells, obtained before transplant. Every receptor here comes from a human donor who was the organ donor for an intestinal transplant.

The CDR3: CASSYTGGRGNYGYTF. The CDR3 DNA reads TGTGCCAGCAGTTACACGGGGGGGAGGGGTAACTATGGCTACACCTTC. The chain is built from TRBV6-6 and TRBJ1-2; D might be TRBD1 (5 bases). Trimming pared 2 bases from V and 1 base from J, leaving 14 bases between. CDR3 length: 16 residues. Germline-derived CDR1 and CDR2 are MNHNY and SVGAGI (reference sequence).

The chain uses TRBV27 and TRBJ2-7; 8 nucleotides agree with TRBD1. This CDR3 comprises 14 residues. CDR1 is MNHEY and CDR2 is SMNVEV in the germline V gene (reference sequence). V shed 1 base, J shed 6 bases, and the junction held 5 bases outside the gene matches. CDR3 region: CASSLFRGQGEQYF. CDR3 DNA: TGTGCCAGCAGTTTATTCAGGGGGCAGGGCGAGCAGTACTTC.

The rearrangement joins TRBV28 to TRBJ2-7; TRBD1 might be the D (6 bases). The CDR3 sequence is 16 residues long. CDR1 and CDR2 (germline): MDHEN, SYDVKM. With 6 bases removed from V and 0 bases from J, the gap between germline ends came to 18 bases. The CDR3 coding sequence is TGTGCCAGCAGCTCAGGGGCGGGTGGGAGCTCCTACGAGCAGTACTTC. This encodes CASSSGAGGSSYEQYF.

This clone was detected once. This chain joins TRBV5-4 and TRBJ2-1, with 9 bases that match TRBD2. This CDR3 is built from 17 residues. Germline V gene data show CDR1 as SGHNT and CDR2 as YYREEE (reference sequence). V gave up 3 bases and J gave up 9 bases; unmatched junction bases: 16. Written as DNA, the CDR3 is TGTGCCAGCAGCTCCAATCGGGGCGGGGGGGCCCCCGGTGAGCAGTTCTTC. Its translation is CASSSNRGGGAPGEQFF.

The CDR3 DNA is TGTGCCAGCAGTGAAGCGCGCCGGGTCCTCCACTTT. As protein: CASSEARRVLHF. This chain joins TRBV6-1 and TRBJ1-6; unclear D gene. The CDR3 is 12 residues long. The germline V and J ends were trimmed by 0 bases and 15 bases, with 9 bases remaining between them. Looked up from germline, CDR1 is MNHNS and CDR2 is SASEGT.

The rearrangement joins TRBV4-2 to TRBJ2-5; D may be TRBD2 (5 bases). Germline V lookup: CDR1 LGHNA, CDR2 YNFKEQ. The germline V and J ends were trimmed by 4 bases and 5 bases, with 11 bases remaining between them. CDR3 length: 13 amino acids. This chain's CDR3 is CASSRGLGETQYF. The CDR3 DNA follows: TGTGCCAGCAGCCGCGGGCTAGGGGAGACCCAGTACTTC.

This CDR3 is CASSTGAKNIQYF. The CDR3 nucleotides read TGCGCCAGCAGCACAGGGGCCAAAAACATTCAGTACTTC. J is TRBJ2-4 and V is TRBV5-1; D perhaps matches TRBD1 (6 bases). Germline V lookup: CDR1 SGHRS, CDR2 YFSETQ. The CDR3 has 13 amino acids. V shed 4 bases and J shed 1 base, with 6 bases lying between them.

The chain combines TRBV9 with TRBJ2-1; 11 bases align to TRBD2. Per germline, CDR1 SGDLS and CDR2 YYNGEE. This CDR3 spans 17 amino acids. V lost 0 bases and J lost 4; bases outside the gene matches: 6. As DNA, the CDR3 is TGTGCCAGCAGCGTAGGGGCAGGGACTAGCGGATACAATGAGCAGTTCTTC. Translated, it gives CASSVGAGTSGYNEQFF.

This clone was found once. The CDR3 region has the DNA TGCAGCGTTGACAGGGAGACCCAGTACTTC. Encoded protein: CSVDRETQYF. V is TRBV29-1 and J is TRBJ2-5; unclear D gene. There are 10 residues in the CDR3. Trimming removed 3 bases from V and 5 bases from J, with 4 bases in between. CDR1 SQVTM and CDR2 ANQGSEA come from the germline V gene.

The chain has TRBV6-5 and TRBJ2-7, with D perhaps TRBD1 (6 bases). The CDR3 contains 14 residues. Germline values: CDR1 MNHEY, CDR2 SVGAGI. V was clipped by 8 bases and J by 2 bases, with 16 bases between them. Here the CDR3 DNA reads TGTGCCAGCCTAACAGGGTTCCCTCCCTACGAGCAGTACTTC. This codes for CASLTGFPPYEQYF.

The chain is built from TRBV28 and TRBJ1-2; TRBD1 aligns across 7 bases. CDR3 size: 15 residues. V shed 5 bases and J 5 bases; nucleotides not matched to a gene: 11. CDR1 MDHEN and CDR2 SYDVKM come from the germline V gene. CDR3 protein: CASSTWGQYLYGYTF. The CDR3 coding sequence is TGTGCCAGCAGTACATGGGGACAGTACCTATATGGCTACACCTTC.

This clone has only a few counts. This chain joins TRBV28 and TRBJ2-2; maybe TRBD1 (6 bases). V lost 2 bases and J lost 5, with 15 bases in between. This CDR3 region has 16 residues. From germline, CDR1 is MDHEN and CDR2 SYDVKM. The CDR3 DNA reads TGTGCCAGCAGTTTAAGAGGACAGTACCTAACCGGGGAGCTGTTTTTT. Its protein product is CASSLRGQYLTGELFF. The entire variable domain, with the rest obtained from reference TRBV28 and TRBJ2-2, is as follows: DVKVTQSSRYLVKRTGEKVFLECVQDMDHENMFWYRQDPGLGLRLIYFSYDVKMKEKGDIPEGYSVSREKKERFSLILESASTNQTSMYLCASSLRGQYLTGELFFGEGSRLTVL.

The V gene is TRBV2, the J gene TRBJ1-5; 9 bases are a match to TRBD1. The CDR3 is 15 residues long. The trim removed 6 bases at V and 7 bases at J, leaving 10 bases unmatched. CDR1 and CDR2 from the germline V gene are SNHLY and FYNNEI. CDR3 sequence reads: CASRDYRGHRQPQHF. The CDR3 DNA is TGTGCCAGCAGGGACTACAGGGGGCACCGGCAGCCCCAGCATTTT.

This chain joins TRBV2 and TRBJ2-3; the match to TRBD1 covers 9 bases. The CDR3 extends over 14 amino acids. The germline V gene has CDR1 SNHLY and CDR2 FYNNEI. V shed 7 bases and J 6 bases; nucleotides not matched to a gene: 8. Here the CDR3 DNA reads TGTGCCAGCAATCGGGACAGGGTACCCGATACGCAGTATTTT. This sequence encodes CASNRDRVPDTQYF.

V is TRBV19 and J is TRBJ1-4; no firm D call. The germline V gene encodes CDR1 LNHDA and CDR2 SQIVND (reference sequence). The CDR3 is 13 amino acids. Trimming stripped 8 bases from V and 4 bases from J, with 11 bases between. In DNA form, the CDR3 reads TGTGCCAGTGCGGAGCCCCTTAATGAAAAACTGTTTTTT. This codes for CASAEPLNEKLFF.

The chain has TRBV5-1 and TRBJ2-1; 10 positions match TRBD2. This CDR3 region has 15 residues. V lost 4 bases, J lost 4 bases, and 5 bases stayed unmatched. Germline V CDR1 and CDR2: SGHRS, YFSETQ. In nucleotides, the CDR3 is TGCGCCAGCAGCCAGGGACTAGCGTCATACAATGAGCAGTTCTTC. Protein product: CASSQGLASYNEQFF.

The gene calls are TRBV19 and TRBJ2-3; 7 nucleotides line up with TRBD1. The CDR3 is made up of 15 amino acids. V lost 5 bases, J lost 1 base, and 6 bases stayed unmatched. Germline loops: CDR1 LNHDA, CDR2 SQIVND (reference sequence). DNA for the CDR3: TGTGCCAGTAGTCGTCGGGACAGCCGCACAGATACGCAGTATTTT. This encodes CASSRRDSRTDTQYF. The variable domain in full, completed from reference TRBV19 and TRBJ2-3, reads DGGITQSPKYLFRKEGQNVTLSCEQNLNHDAMYWYRQDPGQGLRLIYYSQIVNDFQKGDIAEGYSVSREKKESFPLTVTSAQKNPTAFYLCASSRRDSRTDTQYFGPGTRLTVL.

V gene TRBV6-5 combines with J gene TRBJ1-6; D not certain. Trimming pared 7 bases from V and 0 bases from J, leaving 10 bases between. Germline CDR1 MNHEY, CDR2 SVGAGI. CDR3 length: 15 amino acids. The CDR3 DNA sequence: TGTGCCAGCACCGCAGGCTACTCCTATAATTCACCCCTCCACTTT. It translates to CASTAGYSYNSPLHF.

The chain has TRBV5-1 and TRBJ1-2; D may be TRBD1 (6 bases). CDR1 SGHRS and CDR2 YFSETQ come from the germline V gene. Trimming left V 2 bases short and J 8 bases short, with 13 bases between. The CDR3 spans 13 residues. CDR3 sequence: CASSLPPTGGYTF. CDR3 DNA sequence: TGCGCCAGCAGCTTACCTCCGACAGGAGGCTACACCTTC.

This CDR3 is CASSQKVAGPGIGEQFF. CDR3 DNA: TGTGCCAGCAGCCAGAAAGTAGCGGGGCCGGGTATCGGTGAGCAGTTCTTC. The rearrangement links TRBV7-3 to TRBJ2-1; TRBD2 matches 8 bases. Germline loops: CDR1 SGHTA, CDR2 FQGTGA. This CDR3 is 17 amino acids long. V dropped 5 bases and J dropped 9; count of bases not matched to a gene: 18.

The rearrangement joins TRBV7-2 to TRBJ1-1; D perhaps matches TRBD1 (5 bases). Looked up from germline, CDR1 is SGHTA and CDR2 is FQGNSA. V was cut by 1 base and J by 5 bases, with 14 bases left in between. This CDR3 region has 15 residues. CDR3 nucleotide sequence: TGTGCCAGCAGCTTAGAATCGGGGGTGGTGACTGAAGCTTTCTTT. Translation gives CASSLESGVVTEAFF.

The chain recombines TRBV29-1 with TRBJ1-2, with a weak D call TRBD1 (5 bases). The V gene's germline CDR1 is SQVTM and CDR2 ANQGSEA. Trimming removed 7 bases from V and 2 bases from J, with 14 bases in between. The CDR3 has 13 residues. The CDR3 region has the DNA TGCAGCGCGACTAGGGACCAAAACTATGGCTACACCTTC. It yields the protein CSATRDQNYGYTF.

This clone appeared a single time. The J gene is TRBJ2-7, the V gene TRBV18; 8 positions agree with TRBD2. V lost 6 bases and J lost 5; bases outside the gene matches: 12. The length of the CDR3 is 15 residues. CDR1 is KGHSH and CDR2 is LQKENI in the germline V gene. Here the CDR3 DNA reads TGTGCCAGCTCCACTTTTGGGACTAGGGAGGACGAGCAGTACTTC. This encodes CASSTFGTREDEQYF.

This clone was counted a few times. The V gene is TRBV6-5, the J gene TRBJ2-7; TRBD2 might be the D (6 bases). The V end was cut by 2 bases, the J end by 3 bases, with 14 bases between. The CDR3 sequence is 15 residues long. Per the germline V gene, CDR1 is MNHEY and CDR2 is SVGAGI. CDR3 region: CASSYGGMGYYEQYF. In DNA form, the CDR3 reads TGTGCCAGCAGTTACGGGGGGATGGGATACTACGAGCAGTACTTC.

The chain uses TRBV4-1 and TRBJ2-1; D may be TRBD2 (6 bases). CDR3 length: 16 amino acids. The V gene lost 4 bases and the J gene lost 8 bases, with 21 bases spanning the gap. Germline loops: CDR1 MGHRA, CDR2 YSYEKL. This CDR3 is CASSRETRRAGYEQFF. The CDR3 DNA follows: TGCGCCAGCAGCCGGGAGACTAGGAGGGCAGGCTATGAGCAGTTCTTC.

With regard to this clone: A junction boundary mismatches the germline segment, possibly from a read error. The DNA for the CDR3 is TGCGCCAGCAGTCAATCGACGGGACAGGGGCACTTC. Its translation: CASSQSTGQGHF. This chain connects TRBV23-1 to TRBJ2-7, with TRBD1 identical over 10 bases. TRBV23-1 is marked as an open reading frame, function uncertain. This CDR3 contains 12 residues.

This chain links TRBV19 with TRBJ1-1; 7 bases are a match to TRBD1. V lost 6 bases to trimming and J lost 3 bases; unmatched junction nucleotides: 4. This CDR3 has 13 amino acids. Per germline, CDR1 LNHDA and CDR2 SQIVND (reference sequence). CDR3 residues: CASSRQGDTEAFF. CDR3 nucleotides: TGTGCCAGTAGCCGACAGGGCGACACTGAAGCTTTCTTT.

This clone appeared a few times. The chain uses TRBV2 and TRBJ2-7; 11 nucleotides agree with TRBD2. The trim removed 5 bases at V and 8 bases at J, leaving 5 bases unmatched. CDR1 and CDR2 (germline): SNHLY, FYNNEI. The CDR3 is 13 residues long. For the CDR3, the DNA is TGTGCCAGCAGTCCCCTAGCGGGAGGCCAGCAGTACTTC. As protein: CASSPLAGGQQYF.

The rearrangement joins TRBV5-4 to TRBJ1-3; no definite D call. CDR3 length equals 16 residues. Germline lookup yields CDR1 SGHNT and CDR2 YYREEE (reference sequence). V dropped 3 bases and J dropped 4 bases, with 17 bases sitting between them. CDR3 DNA: TGTGCCAGCAGCTCCGGGCTTCGAGGGTCCGGAAACACCATATATTTT. Amino acids: CASSSGLRGSGNTIYF.

This chain connects TRBV2 to TRBJ2-4; unclear D gene. Germline-derived CDR1 and CDR2 are SNHLY and FYNNEI. V was pared by 7 bases and J by 0 bases, with 7 bases between. The CDR3 is made up of 13 amino acids. CDR3 coding DNA: TGTGCCAGCAACAGATTAGCCAAAAACATTCAGTACTTC. It codes for CASNRLAKNIQYF.

In this sample, this clone turned up once. The chain uses TRBV15 and TRBJ1-1; D not certain. Deletions cut 0 bases from V and 2 bases from J, with 7 bases between. The CDR3 runs to 14 residues. Looked up from germline, CDR1 is LNHNV and CDR2 is YYDKDF (reference sequence). CDR3 nucleotide sequence: TGTGCCACCAGCAGAGAACAGATAAACACTGAAGCTTTCTTT. It specifies CATSREQINTEAFF.

J is TRBJ1-2 and V is TRBV29-1; a possible D gene is TRBD1 (5 bases). The germline V gene encodes CDR1 SQVTM and CDR2 ANQGSEA. This CDR3 comprises 12 residues. V gave up 1 base and J gave up 6 bases, with 9 bases separating them. CDR3 in DNA: TGCAGCGTTGAAGGGGCAGGGAATGGCTACACCTTC. Protein product: CSVEGAGNGYTF.